The rows below give T cell receptor beta chains drawn from one sample of a study of blood T cells in healthy people across ages. TCRdb reprocessed the 5' RACE reads via MiXCR and lists one record per CDR3 protein. The data hold 1.5 million or so distinct CDR3 sequences, with 42% observed a single time. The source material was blood. Receptors were obtained from a woman between 18 and 29 years old in good health. The CDR3 runs from the conserved cysteine through the conserved F or W. A D gene is named only where the DNA matches it firmly. Clone sizes are given selectively: once, few, many, or a class where the clone is expanded.

DNA: TGTGCCAGCAGTGAGAACAGGGATGACTACGAGGAGTACTTC
CDR3: CASSENRDDYEEYF
V: TRBV2
size: NA
D: NA
J: TRBJ2-7

DNA: TGTGCCAGCAGTTTCGGGGACAGTACTTACGAGCAGTACTTC
CDR3: CASSFGDSTYEQYF
V: TRBV12-3/TRBV12-4
size: few
D: TRBD1
J: TRBJ2-7

DNA: TGTGCCACCAGTGATTTCACGGTCTCCGGGGCCAACGTCCTGACTTTC
CDR3: CATSDFTVSGANVLTF
V: TRBV24-1
size: NA
D: NA
J: TRBJ2-6

DNA: TGTGCCAGTCGACGGGGGGCGAACTATGGCTACACCTTC
CDR3: CASRRGANYGYTF
V: TRBV27
size: many
D: NA
J: TRBJ1-2

DNA: TGTGCCAGCAGTCCCCGGGACAGTGGTTGGGATACGCAGTATTTT
CDR3: CASSPRDSGWDTQYF
V: TRBV6-6
size: NA
D: TRBD1
J: TRBJ2-3

DNA: TGTGCCAGCAGTCAGCCTTACCGACAGGTGGGGTTCTCTGGGGCCAACGTCCTGACTTTC
CDR3: CASSQPYRQVGFSGANVLTF
V: TRBV6-2/TRBV6-3
size: NA
D: NA
J: TRBJ2-6

DNA: TGTGCCAGCAGTTACGGACCGGCGGGTCACAATGAGCAGTTCTTC
CDR3: CASSYGPAGHNEQFF
V: TRBV6-6
size: few
D: NA
J: TRBJ2-1

DNA: TGTGCCAGCGCGGGGGGTAGCTCCTACAATGAGCAGTTCTTC
CDR3: CASAGGSSYNEQFF
V: TRBV14
size: few
D: TRBD2
J: TRBJ2-1

DNA: TGTGCCAGCAGTTACAGGGCAGGGTCCGGAAACACCATATATTTT
CDR3: CASSYRAGSGNTIYF
V: TRBV6-5
size: NA
D: NA
J: TRBJ1-3

DNA: TGTGCCAGCAGCTTACCAGGGGGTAACTATGGCTACACCTTC
CDR3: CASSLPGGNYGYTF
V: TRBV7-2
size: many
D: TRBD1
J: TRBJ1-2

DNA: TGTGCCAGCAGCTTCGGGACTAGCGGAGTTAGCACAGATACGCAGTATTTT
CDR3: CASSFGTSGVSTDTQYF
V: TRBV13
size: NA
D: TRBD2
J: TRBJ2-3

DNA: TGTGCTAGCAGCTTAAAGTCTAGCGGGGGCTCTGCGGGCACCGGGGAGCTGTTTTTT
CDR3: CASSLKSSGGSAGTGELFF
V: TRBV7-7
size: NA
D: TRBD2
J: TRBJ2-2

DNA: TGTGCCAGCAGTCCCAGCCGGGGGAGCACAGATACGCAGTATTTT
CDR3: CASSPSRGSTDTQYF
V: TRBV25-1
size: many
D: NA
J: TRBJ2-3

DNA: TGCAGTGCTAGTGTCGGGGTAGGGGCCTACGAGCAGTACTTC
CDR3: CSASVGVGAYEQYF
V: TRBV20-1
size: NA
D: NA
J: TRBJ2-7

DNA: TGTGCCATCAGTGCATCTAGCGGGGGGGCGGATGAGCAGTTCTTC
CDR3: CAISASSGGADEQFF
V: TRBV10-3
size: few
D: TRBD2
J: TRBJ2-1

DNA: TGTGCCAGCAGCGTAGTCGTCGATGGAGAGACCCAGTACTTC
CDR3: CASSVVVDGETQYF
V: TRBV9
size: NA
D: NA
J: TRBJ2-5

DNA: TGCGCCAGCAGCATCGGACAGGGGTCCTACGAGCAGTACTTC
CDR3: CASSIGQGSYEQYF
V: TRBV4-1
size: NA
D: TRBD1
J: TRBJ2-7

DNA: TGTGCCATCACTATGGGACCGCGGGAGACCCAGTACTTC
CDR3: CAITMGPRETQYF
V: TRBV10-3
size: NA
D: NA
J: TRBJ2-5

DNA: TGTGCCATCAGTGAGGGACTGGAGAAAAACATTCAGTACTTC
CDR3: CAISEGLEKNIQYF
V: TRBV10-3
size: many
D: NA
J: TRBJ2-4

DNA: TGCGCCAGCAGCCAACCTACTAGCGGGAGGGCAAATGAGCAGTACTTC
CDR3: CASSQPTSGRANEQYF
V: TRBV4-1
size: NA
D: TRBD2
J: TRBJ2-5

DNA: TGCAGTGCTAGACCGGGGGGGCGAGAAACTGAAGCTTTCTTT
CDR3: CSARPGGRETEAFF
V: TRBV20-1
size: NA
D: NA
J: TRBJ1-1

DNA: TGTGCCAGCAGCCGTCCTAACCCGACCCAGAACTCTGGAAACACCATATATTTT
CDR3: CASSRPNPTQNSGNTIYF
V: TRBV11-2
size: NA
D: NA
J: TRBJ1-3

DNA: TGTGCCAGCAGCTTTGGGAGGGCGGGGACCGGCGATGAGCAGTTCTTC
CDR3: CASSFGRAGTGDEQFF
V: TRBV5-6
size: NA
D: TRBD2
J: TRBJ2-1

DNA: TGTGCCAGCAGTGAAATGCTAGCGGGAGGCCCCACAGATACGCAGTATTTT
CDR3: CASSEMLAGGPTDTQYF
V: TRBV6-1
size: NA
D: TRBD2
J: TRBJ2-3

DNA: TGCAGCGCCCTGGACACTGAAGCTTTCTTT
CDR3: CSALDTEAFF
V: TRBV29-1
size: few
D: NA
J: TRBJ1-1

DNA: TGTGCCAGCAGCCAAGGGAGGACTAGCGGGGTCTATGAGCAGTTCTTC
CDR3: CASSQGRTSGVYEQFF
V: TRBV3-1
size: NA
D: TRBD2
J: TRBJ2-1

DNA: TGTGCCTGGAGTGCCCGGACAGCTTCGTATGGCTACACCTTC
CDR3: CAWSARTASYGYTF
V: TRBV30
size: NA
D: NA
J: TRBJ1-2

DNA: TGTGCCAGCAGCCATGGACAGTCCCGCGAGCAGTACTTC
CDR3: CASSHGQSREQYF
V: TRBV3-1
size: NA
D: NA
J: TRBJ2-7

DNA: TGCAGTGCTAGAGGGGGGCGGAGCTCCTACAATGAGCAGTTCTTC
CDR3: CSARGGRSSYNEQFF
V: TRBV20-1
size: once
D: NA
J: TRBJ2-1

DNA: TGTGCCAGCAGTGAAAAGGGGGGGGCTTTGAGGGGGAACACCGGGGAGCTGTTTTTT
CDR3: CASSEKGGALRGNTGELFF
V: TRBV6-1
size: NA
D: NA
J: TRBJ2-2

DNA: TGTGCCAGCAGCGACGGACTAGCGGGGGGGTCCTACAATGAGCAGTACTTC
CDR3: CASSDGLAGGSYNEQYF
V: TRBV3-1
size: few
D: TRBD2
J: TRBJ2-7

DNA: TGTGCCAGCAGCCAACCAGGGGGCATTGGAGCTTTCTTT
CDR3: CASSQPGGIGAFF
V: TRBV3-1
size: NA
D: TRBD1
J: TRBJ1-1

DNA: TGTGCCAGCAGTGACGTCAGGGGAGATGAAAAACTGTTTTTT
CDR3: CASSDVRGDEKLFF
V: TRBV25-1
size: NA
D: NA
J: TRBJ1-4

DNA: TGCACCAGCAGCCATGTAGGGAACTACGAGCAGTACTTC
CDR3: CTSSHVGNYEQYF
V: TRBV4-1
size: NA
D: NA
J: TRBJ2-7

DNA: TGCGCCAGCAGCGGCGGGTTCGAGGCAGATACGCAGTATTTT
CDR3: CASSGGFEADTQYF
V: TRBV5-1
size: few
D: NA
J: TRBJ2-3

DNA: TGTGCCATCCGCCAACCAGGGGCACCATACAATGAGCAGTTCTTC
CDR3: CAIRQPGAPYNEQFF
V: TRBV10-3
size: NA
D: NA
J: TRBJ2-1

DNA: TGCAGTGCTCAAGGACTAGCGGGAGGTTCGTACAATGAGCAGTTCTTC
CDR3: CSAQGLAGGSYNEQFF
V: TRBV20-1
size: NA
D: TRBD2
J: TRBJ2-1

DNA: TGTGCCTGGAGTTCGGGACAGGGACGCGAGCAGTACTTC
CDR3: CAWSSGQGREQYF
V: TRBV30
size: NA
D: TRBD1
J: TRBJ2-7

DNA: TGTGCCAGCAGCCAAGGGACAGGCGACAGGGGCGATGGGCAGTTCTTC
CDR3: CASSQGTGDRGDGQFF
V: TRBV3-1
size: NA
D: TRBD1
J: TRBJ2-1

DNA: TGTGCCAGCAGCCACCGACTGGCCGGGTCCTACAATGAGCAGTTCTTC
CDR3: CASSHRLAGSYNEQFF
V: TRBV11-2
size: many
D: NA
J: TRBJ2-1

DNA: TGTGCCAGCAGTGAATGGGCAACCGGGAGCTATGGCTACACCTTC
CDR3: CASSEWATGSYGYTF
V: TRBV25-1
size: NA
D: NA
J: TRBJ1-2

DNA: TGTGCCAGCAGCGTAGGTCCCTTGAGGACCCAGTACTTC
CDR3: CASSVGPLRTQYF
V: TRBV11-2
size: NA
D: NA
J: TRBJ2-5

DNA: TGTGCCGGCAGCGCAACTAGAGGGCGGGGACCCAGGGGTAATGAGCAGTTCTTC
CDR3: CAGSATRGRGPRGNEQFF
V: TRBV2
size: NA
D: NA
J: TRBJ2-1

DNA: TGTGCCAGCAGCGTAGCTTCCGGACTAGCGGGGACTGGCACAGATACGCAGTATTTT
CDR3: CASSVASGLAGTGTDTQYF
V: TRBV9
size: few
D: TRBD2
J: TRBJ2-3

DNA: TGTGCCAGCAGGGCCCTGCGGGAGGGCCTCAGCAATGAGCAGTTCTTC
CDR3: CASRALREGLSNEQFF
V: TRBV27
size: few
D: TRBD2
J: TRBJ2-1

DNA: TGTGCCAGCAGCTCCCAGGGTAGGTTGTACTTC
CDR3: CASSSQGRLYF
V: TRBV7-2
size: NA
D: NA
J: TRBJ2-7

DNA: TGTGCCAGCAGGCCCTCCGGGGCTAACTATGGCTACACCTTC
CDR3: CASRPSGANYGYTF
V: TRBV11-2
size: NA
D: NA
J: TRBJ1-2

DNA: TGTGCCAGCAGCTTAAGGTGGGAGCAGTACTTC
CDR3: CASSLRWEQYF
V: TRBV7-9
size: few
D: NA
J: TRBJ2-7

DNA: TGTGCCAGCAGCTCGGGACAAGAGAATGAAAAACTGTTTTTT
CDR3: CASSSGQENEKLFF
V: TRBV7-9
size: few
D: NA
J: TRBJ1-4

DNA: TGTGCCAGCTCACCGAAAGGCTACACAGATGCGCAGTATTTT
CDR3: CASSPKGYTDAQYF
V: TRBV18
size: NA
D: NA
J: TRBJ2-3

DNA: TGTGCCAGCAGTTTGGACGGTACGAACACCGGGGAGCTGTTTTTT
CDR3: CASSLDGTNTGELFF
V: TRBV28
size: NA
D: NA
J: TRBJ2-2